What follows describes a single TCR beta chain. The target of this receptor is not known. Within one base of it there is no much larger clone, and no base qualities were kept. This entry comes from a study of T cell responses to AZD1222 COVID-19 vaccine (dated by TCRdb to about 2021). Context from the whole study: AZD1222 recipients given second doses at about 4 weeks or at about 12 weeks were pooled, since spike-specific TCR depth and breadth were not found to differ between the two schedules. Enrollment into the trials was organized by age into subgroups of 18-55, 56-69 and 70-plus years, and those subgroups contained 148, 28 and 57 TCR-sequenced participants, respectively. TCR sequencing covered 233 trial participants: about 210 given two doses of AZD1222 and 26 given two doses of MenACWY control vaccine. General conclusions and limits of the study: The vaccine-associated CD4 TCRs covered the entire spike protein, and the dominant responses fell in regions 160-218 and 743-854. A significant rise in spike-specific TCR breadth and depth was observed after two AZD1222 doses relative to day 0 and relative to MenACWY recipients. Because no day 14 peak-response samples were available, the repertoires could be characterized only after the peak T cell response. Only a handful of AZD1222 recipients were SARS-CoV-2 seropositive at baseline, limiting conclusions about previously exposed vaccinees. Most participants were white British and females outnumbered males, and the authors suggested that clonal diversity may have been underestimated. Nearly half of unique spike-specific TCRs reportedly recognized epitopes outside regions mutated in the B.1.351 and B.1.1.7 variants. The 56-69-year group was small, and its depth increase did not reach significance, likely because of low power.

This specimen's time point label, per the study, means: baseline before first vaccination. Samples from vaccinated people were obtained from the UK trials COV001 and COV002, which included a single-blind randomized controlled phase 2/3 trial of AZD1222 (ChAdOx1 nCoV-19) in healthy adults. For TCRbeta chain sequencing, PBMC samples were collected from trial participants at day 0 and at day 28 after the second dose. The CDR3 regions of human TCRbeta chains were analyzed by immunosequencing. The authors' analysis ran thus. Repertoire TCRs were matched against a reference library of SARS-CoV-2-specific TCRs generated with the MIRA antigen-specificity platform. Breadth meant the fraction of unique TCRs that were SARS-CoV-2-associated, whereas depth meant the fraction of total T cells that were SARS-CoV-2-associated. Using the MIRA data, each spike-specific TCR was mapped to the spike region that the TCR reacts to and placed in a CD4 or CD8 class. Log10-transformed breadth and depth values were compared by one-way ANOVA with Sidak's multiple comparisons tests. TCRdb holds this immuneACCESS table with in-frame rearrangements only. Some clones are missing; in checked studies, unresolved V genes explain under half, and the rest has no known cause. V and J calls and clone size follow that table, whereas D and trimming were derived from the DNA. The table for this sample lists 120,000 or so clones; 70% to 90% of them were counted only once. The ten largest make up 1.5% to 2% of the sample.

CDR1 SNHLY and CDR2 FYNNEI are derived from the germline V gene. There are 13 amino acids in the CDR3, from cysteine to phenylalanine inclusive. Only the CDR3 DNA is retained, 39 bases long and in frame from the first base. Trimming takes 6 bases off V and 5 bases off J; junction bases not matched to a gene: 6. This receptor was taken from an adult in good health. Material: peripheral blood, obtained on day 0 of AZD1222 vaccination. The rearranged chain carries TRBV2 and TRBJ1-1, with 7 bases matching TRBD1. The CDR3 region: CASSSGGWTEAFF. The bases read TGTGCCAGCAGCTCAGGGGGTTGGACTGAAGCTTTCTTT.